A single T cell receptor beta chain is shown here with its context. Sequencing relied on a cDNA template that was reverse transcribed from extracted RNA. Some clones are missing from TCRdb's copy, which holds only in-frame ones; the method was immunoSEQ multiplex PCR. In the table there are 200,000 to 250,000 clones, more than 45% of which are singletons. The data belong to a study of CD8+ T cells in alopecia areata. Treatment meaning: oral pan-JAK inhibitor, 5-10 mg twice daily. Sorting from PBMCs produced CD4+ and CD8+ T cells. The CDR3 runs to 11 residues. CDR1 is MDHEN, CDR2 SYDVKM, per germline. V shed 11 bases and J shed 6 bases, with 14 bases lying between them.

The receptor was isolated from a human donor with alopecia areata. The source was CD4+ T cells sorted from blood, collected at week 4, from a patient treated with tofacitinib. The rearrangement links TRBV28 to TRBJ2-7; D is perhaps TRBD2 (6 bases). This CDR3 reads CACGVASEQYF. CDR3 sequence (DNA): TGTGCCTGCGGGGTTGCGTCCGAGCAGTACTTC.